These T cell receptor beta chains were read from a single sample in a study of T cell responses to AZD1222 COVID-19 vaccine. Using immunoSEQ multiplex PCR, the repertoire was profiled, and TCRdb retains in-frame clones only, with some absent. The sample includes about 81,000 clones, approximately 90% seen only once; the top ten take approximately 8%. This specimen was peripheral blood, taken 28 days after the second AZD1222 dose. The origin of the receptors is an adult who received the AZD1222 COVID-19 vaccine. CDR3s leave out the opening cysteine and the closing phenylalanine or tryptophan. D genes are given only for firm matches.

v_call: TRBV5-1
d_call: TRBD2
cdr3_aa: ASSSGLAGKHNEQF

v_call: TRBV27
d_call: -
cdr3_aa: ASSLRNKGFGDNEQF

v_call: TRBV6-2/TRBV6-3
d_call: TRBD1
cdr3_aa: ASRYRTGELTGELF

v_call: TRBV6-5
d_call: TRBD2
cdr3_aa: ASRVSGWAYEQY

v_call: TRBV4-2
d_call: -
cdr3_aa: ASSQGTGTDRDEQF

v_call: TRBV6-5
d_call: -
cdr3_aa: ASSQSGGLYGYT

v_call: TRBV28
d_call: TRBD2
cdr3_aa: ASSSTRTSFVETQY

v_call: TRBV27
d_call: TRBD1
cdr3_aa: ASSLLQGDTEAF

v_call: TRBV25-1
d_call: TRBD2
cdr3_aa: ASSEGLAGVKTWEQY

v_call: TRBV9
d_call: -
cdr3_aa: ASSVGGSGNQPQH

v_call: TRBV11-2
d_call: -
cdr3_aa: ASSLGQKTGYT

v_call: TRBV19
d_call: -
cdr3_aa: ASSPGPAYNSPLH

v_call: TRBV27
d_call: -
cdr3_aa: ASSSTGKEVF

v_call: TRBV7-3
d_call: -
cdr3_aa: ASSPGTSSVEQF

v_call: TRBV7-2
d_call: TRBD1
cdr3_aa: ASSLASPGQGAPGQF

v_call: TRBV5-1
d_call: -
cdr3_aa: ASRKTGFYGYT

v_call: TRBV7-9
d_call: -
cdr3_aa: ASSELGDQPQH

v_call: TRBV9
d_call: -
cdr3_aa: ASSGGSSYNEQF

v_call: TRBV10-3
d_call: -
cdr3_aa: AISRDTDTQY

v_call: TRBV4-3
d_call: -
cdr3_aa: ASSQDGGYTEAF

v_call: TRBV4-1
d_call: -
cdr3_aa: ASSHSKAPNEQF

v_call: TRBV12-3/TRBV12-4
d_call: TRBD2
cdr3_aa: ASSFLREGEQF

v_call: TRBV28
d_call: -
cdr3_aa: ASSGNKEKLF

v_call: TRBV5-5
d_call: TRBD2
cdr3_aa: ASSPFEGTSGRPYEQY

v_call: TRBV19
d_call: -
cdr3_aa: ASSDPGQGEVNTEAF

v_call: TRBV14
d_call: -
cdr3_aa: ASRASGGTGNYGYT

v_call: TRBV28
d_call: TRBD1
cdr3_aa: ASTLGGGLKPQH

v_call: TRBV10-3
d_call: TRBD2
cdr3_aa: AIGTSGQTENEQY

v_call: TRBV11-2
d_call: TRBD1
cdr3_aa: ASSFGGQSNQPQH

v_call: TRBV30
d_call: TRBD2
cdr3_aa: ACTYLSGRAADEQF

v_call: TRBV9
d_call: TRBD1
cdr3_aa: ASSVEVGTGKYTTGELF

v_call: TRBV6-5
d_call: -
cdr3_aa: ASANLRGSPSGYT

v_call: TRBV11-2
d_call: TRBD1
cdr3_aa: ASSLTGVETQY

v_call: TRBV3-1/TRBV3-2
d_call: TRBD2
cdr3_aa: ASSQERGGRSYNEQF

v_call: TRBV11-1
d_call: -
cdr3_aa: ASSLTDGNTEAF

v_call: TRBV4-2
d_call: -
cdr3_aa: ASSPPPYNEQF

v_call: TRBV30
d_call: TRBD2
cdr3_aa: AWSRREPETQY

v_call: TRBV21-1
d_call: -
cdr3_aa: AMENEQF

v_call: TRBV3-1/TRBV3-2
d_call: -
cdr3_aa: ASSYGLLYEQY

v_call: TRBV19
d_call: -
cdr3_aa: ASSLRTDTQY

v_call: TRBV12-3/TRBV12-4
d_call: -
cdr3_aa: ASSFGPRETQY

v_call: TRBV28
d_call: TRBD1
cdr3_aa: ASWGQGWSEQY

v_call: TRBV11-1
d_call: -
cdr3_aa: ASSPRAGGTYGYT

v_call: TRBV19
d_call: -
cdr3_aa: ATTVWGNTGELF